A selection of T cell receptor beta chains follows, all from one sample in a study of cytomegalovirus exposure and HLA in healthy donors. TCRdb keeps only in-frame clones here, not all; method: immunoSEQ multiplex PCR. Of about 200,000 clones listed, 65% to 90% are singletons. The specimen sequenced was PBMCs. The receptor set was obtained from a woman between 45 and 60 years old in good health and CMV-seronegative. The CDR3 runs from the conserved cysteine through the conserved F or W. The order of the fields is J gene, D gene, V gene, CDR3 length, clone size, CDR3 protein, CDR3 DNA. D genes are given only for firm matches. Size tells how often a clone was seen (once, few, many) or the class of an expanded clone, and some rows leave it out.

>TRBJ2-7|NA|TRBV7-9|12|once
CASSATGYEQYF
TGTGCCAGCAGCGCCACAGGGTACGAGCAGTACTTC
>TRBJ1-2|TRBD1|TRBV29-1|13|NA
CSVEGDSEYGYTF
TGCAGCGTTGAAGGGGACAGTGAATATGGCTACACCTTC
>TRBJ1-1|TRBD1|TRBV7-9|17|NA
CSSSPAGTGKLNTEAFF
TGTTCCAGCAGCCCGGCCGGGACAGGGAAATTGAACACTGAAGCTTTCTTT
>TRBJ1-1|NA|TRBV4-1|15|NA
CASSQENRRNTEAFF
TGCGCCAGCAGCCAAGAGAACAGGCGGAACACTGAAGCTTTCTTT
>TRBJ2-3|TRBD2|TRBV5-6|16|NA
CASSLRTSGRTDTQYF
TGTGCCAGCAGCTTAAGGACTAGCGGCCGCACAGATACGCAGTATTTT
>TRBJ1-2|NA|TRBV4-2|12|few
CASSQGAQGYTF
TGTGCCAGCAGCCAGGGGGCACAGGGCTACACCTTC
>TRBJ2-5|TRBD1|TRBV4-1|15|few
CASSQLTGGLETQYF
TGCGCCAGCAGCCAATTGACAGGGGGCTTAGAGACCCAGTACTTC
>TRBJ2-7|TRBD2|TRBV5-1|13|NA
CASSETSGSRPYF
TGCGCCAGCAGCGAAACTAGCGGGAGTAGGCCGTACTTC
>TRBJ2-5|NA|TRBV7-8|13|NA
CASSLQGPETQYF
TGTGCCAGCAGCTTACAGGGGCCTGAGACCCAGTACTTC
>TRBJ2-1|NA|TRBV7-3|14|NA
CASSLMGTRNEQFF
TGTGCCAGCAGCTTAATGGGTACTAGGAATGAGCAGTTCTTC
>TRBJ2-2|TRBD1|TRBV6-5|14|NA
CASISDRVPGELFF
TGTGCCAGCATCTCGGACAGGGTTCCCGGGGAGCTGTTTTTT
>TRBJ2-7|TRBD2|TRBV18|17|NA
CASSPRPSGTLGYEQYF
TGTGCCAGCTCACCACGGCCTAGCGGGACCCTGGGATACGAGCAGTACTTC
>TRBJ2-7|TRBD2|TRBV19|18|NA
CASSARTSGRAAPYEQYF
TGTGCCAGTAGCGCTAGGACTAGCGGGAGAGCCGCCCCCTACGAGCAGTACTTC
>TRBJ2-5|NA|TRBV28|12|NA
CASSLSGETQYF
TGTGCCAGCAGTTTAAGCGGTGAGACCCAGTACTTC
>TRBJ1-1|NA|TRBV9|14|few
CASSVVTGSTEAFF
TGTGCCAGCAGCGTAGTAACAGGGAGTACTGAAGCTTTCTTT
>TRBJ1-2|NA|TRBV6-5|14|NA
CASSTLQGNYGYTF
TGTGCCAGCAGTACCTTACAGGGAAACTATGGCTACACCTTC
>TRBJ1-1|NA|TRBV14|14|NA
CASSQIQRRTEAFF
TGTGCCAGCAGCCAAATCCAGAGGCGCACTGAAGCTTTCTTT
>TRBJ1-1|NA|TRBV28|14|NA
CASRWTLTNTEAFF
TGTGCCAGCAGGTGGACACTGACGAACACTGAAGCTTTCTTT
>TRBJ1-1|NA|TRBV21-1|16|NA
CASSRPGSVGGTEAFF
TGTGCCAGCAGTAGGCCCGGGTCAGTCGGTGGCACTGAAGCTTTCTTT
>TRBJ1-4|TRBD1|TRBV18|18|NA
CASSPRGTGGLTNEKLFF
TGTGCCAGCTCACCGCGGGGGACAGGGGGCCTTACGAATGAAAAACTGTTTTTT
>TRBJ1-3|NA|TRBV7-8|15|NA
CASSFLPEAGNTIYF
TGTGCCAGCAGTTTTCTCCCGGAGGCTGGAAACACCATATATTTT
>TRBJ2-2|NA|TRBV27|16|NA
CATHIDQGYPTGELFF
TGTGCCACCCATATAGACCAGGGATACCCTACCGGGGAGCTGTTTTTT
>TRBJ2-3|TRBD2|TRBV7-6|16|NA
CASSLQLAGAVDTQYF
TGTGCCAGCAGCTTACAACTAGCGGGAGCCGTAGATACGCAGTATTTT
>TRBJ2-1|TRBD2|TRBV15|15|NA
CATCFSGRPRDEQFF
TGTGCCACCTGTTTTAGCGGGAGGCCCCGGGATGAGCAGTTCTTC
>TRBJ2-1|TRBD2|TRBV18|15|NA
CASSPGLAGANEQFF
TGTGCCAGCTCACCAGGACTAGCGGGAGCCAATGAGCAGTTCTTC
>TRBJ1-3|NA|TRBV28|17|NA
CASSFQQTGISGNTIYF
TGTGCCAGCAGTTTCCAACAGACAGGAATCTCTGGAAACACCATATATTTT
>TRBJ2-7|NA|TRBV28|14|NA
CASSSPGQSYEQYF
TGTGCCAGCAGTTCACCTGGACAGTCCTACGAGCAGTACTTC
>TRBJ1-6|NA|TRBV6-5|16|NA
CASSYSIIVRNSPLHF
TGTGCCAGCAGTTACTCGATTATAGTACGGAATTCACCCCTCCACTTT
>TRBJ1-5|NA|TRBV7-9|15|NA
CSSSLTGQDNQPQHF
TGTTCCAGCAGCTTAACAGGCCAGGACAATCAGCCCCAGCATTTT
>TRBJ1-5|NA|TRBV7-2|17|NA
CASSSSTGIYSNQPQHF
TGTGCCAGCAGCTCCTCGACAGGAATTTATAGCAATCAGCCCCAGCATTTT
>TRBJ2-1|NA|TRBV28|15|NA
CASSLSGSSYNEQFF
TGTGCCAGCAGTTTATCGGGAAGCTCCTACAATGAGCAGTTCTTC
>TRBJ2-5|TRBD2|TRBV7-8|19|NA
CASSFRLAGTSGFQETQYF
TGTGCCAGCAGCTTTCGACTCGCAGGCACTAGCGGGTTCCAAGAGACCCAGTACTTC
>TRBJ1-1|NA|TRBV10-1|14|NA
CASGRPAGKTEAFF
TGCGCCAGCGGCCGCCCCGCGGGGAAGACTGAAGCTTTCTTT
>TRBJ2-5|TRBD1|TRBV5-1|16|NA
CASSLGRGLAQETQYF
TGCGCCAGCAGCTTGGGAAGGGGGCTAGCCCAAGAGACCCAGTACTTC
>TRBJ1-6|TRBD1|TRBV7-9|16|NA
CASSAPGQGPDSPLHF
TGTGCCAGCAGCGCCCCTGGACAGGGGCCCGATTCACCCCTCCACTTT
>TRBJ2-5|TRBD1|TRBV7-9|14|NA
CASSNRGLRGTQYF
TGTGCCAGCAGCAACAGGGGGCTCCGAGGGACCCAGTACTTC
>TRBJ2-5|TRBD2|TRBV18|15|NA
CASSFSIAGEETQYF
TGTGCCAGCTCATTTTCCATAGCGGGAGAAGAGACCCAGTACTTC
>TRBJ2-5|TRBD2|TRBV7-3|18|NA
CASSPGLALGGGVETQYF
TGTGCCAGCAGCCCGGGACTAGCGTTAGGGGGGGGAGTAGAGACCCAGTACTTC
>TRBJ2-2|TRBD1|TRBV28|16|NA
CASSFPTGVVSGELFF
TGTGCCAGCAGTTTCCCGACAGGGGTGGTCTCCGGGGAGCTGTTTTTT
>TRBJ1-1|NA|TRBV29-1|15|NA
CSVEEIGRRGTEAFF
TGCAGCGTTGAAGAGATAGGTCGGAGGGGAACTGAAGCTTTCTTT
>TRBJ2-7|NA|TRBV5-6|13|few
CASSRQPSYEQYF
TGTGCCAGCAGCCGACAGCCTTCCTACGAGCAGTACTTC